Following are 9 T cell receptor beta chains from one sample sequenced in a study of blood T cell repertoires in COVID-19. Only in-frame clones appear in the TCRdb table, and some are missing; sequencing was by immunoSEQ multiplex PCR. The sample has approximately 180,000 clones, 85% seen once. Sequenced: peripheral blood. The receptors stem from a person in their 70s with COVID-19, enrolled during active disease.

The chain carries TRBV4-1 and TRBJ1-2, with 8 bases lining up with TRBD1. The germline gives CDR1 MGHRA, CDR2 YSYEKL. The CDR3 spans 15 residues. The trim removed 0 bases at V and 6 bases at J, leaving 6 bases unmatched. The chain's CDR3 is CASSQESGTGDGYTF. In nucleotides, the CDR3 is TGCGCCAGCAGCCAAGAATCAGGGACAGGTGATGGCTACACCTTC.

The chain couples TRBV6-6 to TRBJ1-6, with 10 bases lining up with TRBD1. V was pared by 6 bases and J by 7 bases, with 3 bases of the junction left unmatched. The CDR3 length is 14 residues. Germline V gene lookup returns CDR1 MNHNY and CDR2 SVGAGI (reference sequence). This CDR3 reads CASRPTGGNSPLHF. DNA of the CDR3: TGTGCCAGCAGACCGACAGGGGGCAATTCACCCCTCCACTTT.

This clone occurred a few times. The chain combines TRBV7-9 with TRBJ1-5, with D perhaps TRBD1 (6 bases). CDR3 size: 17 residues. Trimming took 3 bases from V and 2 from J, leaving 17 bases between them. Germline CDR1 is SEHNR and CDR2 is FQNEAQ (reference sequence). The CDR3 loop reads CASSLGAGNPGNQPQHF. The CDR3 DNA follows: TGTGCCAGCAGCTTGGGGGCAGGGAACCCTGGCAATCAGCCCCAGCATTTT.

The chain carries TRBV7-2 and TRBJ1-6, with TRBD1 matching 7 bases. The CDR3 length is 15 residues. The germline gives CDR1 SGHTA, CDR2 FQGNSA. J was trimmed by 7 bases and V by 5 bases; bases with no gene match: 8. The DNA of the CDR3 is TGTGCCAGCAGCACGAGGGACAGTCTAAATTCACCCCTCCACTTT. Translating gives CASSTRDSLNSPLHF.

In nucleotides, the CDR3 is TGTGCCAGCAGCTTACGACAGGGGCGGGAAAGCTCCTATAATTCACCCCTCCACTTT. Its protein product is CASSLRQGRESSYNSPLHF. The rearrangement joins TRBV7-3 to TRBJ1-6; 8 positions match TRBD1. Germline CDR1 reads SGHTA; CDR2 reads FQGTGA. The CDR3 is 19 amino acids. With 2 bases clipped from V and 0 bases from J, the junction kept 9 bases outside the gene matches.

This sequence joins TRBV5-8 and TRBJ2-1; D might be TRBD2 (5 bases). V was trimmed by 0 bases and J by 4 bases, leaving 11 bases between them. The CDR3 has 15 residues. Germline assignment: CDR1 SGHTS and CDR2 YDEGEE. CDR3 in amino acids: CASSLGTYRYNEQFF. The CDR3, as DNA: TGTGCCAGCAGCTTGGGGACTTATAGGTACAATGAGCAGTTCTTC. Full variable domain (remainder filled in from reference TRBV5-8 and TRBJ2-1): EAGVTQSPTHLIKTRGQQATLRCSPISGHTSVYWYQQALGLGLQFLLWYDEGEERNRGNFPPRFSGRQFPNYSSELNVNALELEDSALYLCASSLGTYRYNEQFFGPGTRLTVL.

CDR3 nucleotide sequence: TGTGCCAGCTCCCCTTCAAAGGGACAGGCCCATCAGCCCCAGCATTTT. This codes for CASSPSKGQAHQPQHF. The chain has TRBV18 and TRBJ1-5; 8 bases line up with TRBD1. The CDR3 sequence is 16 residues long. Germline V gene data show CDR1 as KGHSH and CDR2 as LQKENI. Germline trimming cut 6 bases from V and 5 bases from J; bases unmatched to any gene: 12. The full variable domain, completed using reference TRBV18 and TRBJ1-5, is NAGVMQNPRHLVRRRGQEARLRCSPMKGHSHVYWYRQLPEEGLKFMVYLQKENIIDESGMPKERFSAEFPKEGPSILRIQQVVRGDSAAYFCASSPSKGQAHQPQHFGDGTRLSIL.

The chain combines TRBV3-1 (or the pseudogene TRBV3-2) with TRBJ1-6; D not resolved. Germline V lookup: CDR1 LGHDT, CDR2 YNNKEL (reference sequence). Trimming left V 0 bases short and J 0 bases short, with 12 bases between. This CDR3 region has 18 residues. CDR3 amino acids: CASSQDRGKNSYNSPLHF. In nucleotides, the CDR3 is TGTGCCAGCAGCCAAGATCGTGGCAAAAACTCCTATAATTCACCCCTCCACTTT.

The gene calls are TRBV7-2 and TRBJ2-7; D possibly corresponds to TRBD1 (5 bases). The CDR3 contains 15 residues. V lost 1 base, J lost 0 bases, and 10 bases lay in between. From germline, CDR1 is SGHTA and CDR2 FQGNSA. CDR3 in DNA: TGTGCCAGCAGCTTAGGACCGACAGCCTCCTACGAGCAGTACTTC. Encoded protein: CASSLGPTASYEQYF.